Listed here is a single T cell receptor beta chain. It lacks a known antigen. Base qualities are not recorded, but no much larger clone differs from it by a single base. Whole blood was collected in K2EDTA tubes by collaborating institutions according to the institutions' own protocols. For TCRbeta analysis, collaborator samples were shipped as frozen whole blood, as isolated PBMCs, or as DNA extracted from either sample type. The germline V gene sets CDR1 to SGHTA and CDR2 to FQGNSA. Deletion took 4 bases off V and 0 bases off J, with a span of 12 bases between the germline ends. The CDR3 holds 15 amino acids from the cysteine to the phenylalanine. The retained sequence is limited to the CDR3, 45 bases, with the frame set at the first base. The data belong to a study of blood T cell repertoires in COVID-19 (dated by TCRdb to the early 2020s). In the study overall: The collaborator samples originated in the United States, Italy and Spain and spanned the acute and convalescent phases of COVID-19. The material from the prospective study consisted of cDNA or gDNA derived from T cells, B-cell-depleted T cells, or PBMCs. The dataset comprised deeply sampled blood TCRbeta repertoires from subjects exposed to, actively infected with, or recovered from COVID-19. The repertoires were made available in a free public database intended to serve as a resource for research on the immune response to SARS-CoV-2. The samples were drawn from two sources: the first 160 participants of the ongoing ImmuneRACE study, and fewer than 1,500 subjects contributed by 6 global collaborators. Sample metadata almost always included a de-identified subject ID, COVID-19 status, age in years and sex. Where available, HLA class I and class II types were taken from metadata supplied by the sample provider and were not determined by assay-based typing. Results the study describes overall, beyond this receptor: How much clinical and demographic metadata was included differed by source and by participant, and the metadata was provided uncurated.

TCRbeta CDR3 regions were amplified from genomic DNA by means of the immunoSEQ Assay, a bias-controlled multiplex PCR. On the study's bioinformatics: Nucleated cell counts per sample were estimated from amplification of reference gene primers within the assay. To quantify the absolute abundance of each unique TCRbeta CDR3 rearrangement, sequence reads were collapsed and filtered. For each sample, productive Simpson clonality was calculated as the square root of Simpson's diversity index over productive rearrangements. Not all clones reach the TCRdb copy of this immuneACCESS table, which keeps in-frame sequences only. Checked studies attribute under half of the gap to unresolved V genes and leave the rest unexplained. That table supplies the V and J calls and clone size; D and trimming were determined from the DNA. This sample holds tens of thousands of clones; around 83% were observed only once. Clones ranked in the top ten supply 1.5% to 2% of the sample.

Recombination joined TRBV7-2 with TRBJ1-1, with the D segment identity uncertain. Sequenced sample: peripheral blood. This TCR was sampled from a man aged 50 to 60 with acute or convalescent COVID-19. The CDR3 is CASSSNRGLNTEAFF. The sequenced DNA is TGTGCCAGCAGCTCCAATCGCGGCCTGAACACTGAAGCTTTCTTT.